The 23 T cell receptor beta chains below come from one sample, sequenced in a study of long-term antiretroviral therapy in people with HIV. Running of the v3.0 immunoSEQ assay took place at survey level. TCRdb's table, derived via immunoSEQ multiplex PCR, lists solely in-frame clones and lacks some. Here the sample spans fewer than 25,000 clones, under 90% being singletons. The specimen comprised unsorted PBMCs, sampled 1.9 years after starting antiretroviral therapy. Every receptor here comes from a woman aged 45-59 years with HIV.

The chain links TRBV7-8 to TRBJ1-3; 7 bases agree with TRBD1. With V trimmed by 5 bases and J by 0 bases, 13 bases remained unmatched. The germline gives CDR1 SGHVS, CDR2 FQNEAQ. The CDR3 is 18 amino acids. The DNA for the CDR3 is TGTGCCAGCAGCCCAGCCGGGACAGCAAGTTTCTCTGGAAACACCATATATTTT. Protein: CASSPAGTASFSGNTIYF.

The V call is TRBV5-6, the J call TRBJ2-1, with 9 bases that match TRBD1. V lost 6 bases and J lost 4; bases outside the gene matches: 8. Per germline, CDR1 SGHDT and CDR2 YYEEEE. This CDR3 is built from 15 residues. The DNA for the CDR3 is TGTGCCAGCACCTCCGGGACAGGGCTTTACAATGAGCAGTTCTTC. Translation: CASTSGTGLYNEQFF.

The chain combines TRBV5-1 with TRBJ2-5; maybe TRBD2 (5 bases). The germline CDR1 and CDR2 sequences are SGHRS and YFSETQ. CDR3 size: 13 residues. The V end was cut by 4 bases, the J end by 5 bases, with 12 bases between. CDR3 coding DNA: TGCGCCAGCAGCCCGGGAACCAGGGAGACCCAGTACTTC. Its translation is CASSPGTRETQYF.

This clone came up a few times. The chain has TRBV6-4 and TRBJ1-1; no firm D call. Deletions cut 9 bases from V and 0 bases from J, with 14 bases between. This CDR3 comprises 14 residues. CDR1 MRHNA and CDR2 SNTAGT come from the germline V gene. CDR3: CARAVTEMNTEAFF. In nucleotides, the CDR3 is TGTGCCAGAGCAGTGACTGAGATGAACACTGAAGCTTTCTTT.

V gene TRBV6-1 combines with J gene TRBJ1-1; D call uncertain. This CDR3 region has 12 residues. V lost 1 base and J 10 bases, leaving 10 bases between the germline ends. The germline V gene encodes CDR1 MNHNS and CDR2 SASEGT. This CDR3 reads CASSEEWKGAFF. In DNA, the CDR3 is TGTGCCAGCAGTGAAGAATGGAAGGGAGCTTTCTTT.

V and J are TRBV7-8 and TRBJ1-3; D uncertain. Germline V lookup: CDR1 SGHVS, CDR2 FQNEAQ. Trimming took 8 bases from V and 1 from J, leaving 3 bases between them. There are 11 residues in the CDR3. The CDR3 DNA reads TGTGCCAGCCGATCTGGAAACACCATATATTTT. It translates to CASRSGNTIYF.

The chain uses TRBV2 and TRBJ1-3; tentative D call: TRBD1 (6 bases). V lost 2 bases to trimming and J lost 8 bases, with 13 bases between them. The CDR3 spans 14 residues. Germline V CDR1 and CDR2: SNHLY, FYNNEI. The CDR3 region is CASSEPGDPDTIYF. CDR3 DNA: TGTGCCAGCAGTGAACCAGGGGACCCAGACACCATATATTTT.

The CDR3 coding sequence is TGTGCCAGCAGTTTGTTAGGGGGCGCGAGGGAAAAACTGTTTTTT. This codes for CASSLLGGAREKLFF. This chain links TRBV28 with TRBJ1-4, with TRBD1 matching 7 bases. The CDR3 totals 15 residues. Looked up from germline, CDR1 is MDHEN and CDR2 is SYDVKM. Trimming at V came to 3 bases and at J to 8 bases, leaving 9 bases not matched to a gene. The variable domain in full, completed from reference TRBV28 and TRBJ1-4, reads DVKVTQSSRYLVKRTGEKVFLECVQDMDHENMFWYRQDPGLGLRLIYFSYDVKMKEKGDIPEGYSVSREKKERFSLILESASTNQTSMYLCASSLLGGAREKLFFGSGTQLSVL.

This clone was observed a few times. The gene calls are TRBV7-2 and TRBJ2-7; no reliable D call. Trimming cost V 4 bases and J 5 bases, with 9 bases left between them. The CDR3 extends over 12 amino acids. Germline CDR1 reads SGHTA; CDR2 reads FQGNSA. As DNA, the CDR3 is TGTGCCAGCAGCTACCGACCCCACGAGCAGTACTTC. Amino acids: CASSYRPHEQYF.

The gene calls are TRBV6-5 and TRBJ1-4; TRBD1 might be the D (5 bases). The CDR3 is 13 residues long. Germline-derived CDR1 and CDR2 are MNHEY and SVGAGI. The V and J ends lost 6 bases and 8 bases respectively, with 13 bases between them. The CDR3 spells CASSTGDQEKLFF. CDR3 sequence (DNA): TGTGCCAGCAGCACCGGGGACCAAGAAAAACTGTTTTTT.

The genes are TRBV9 and TRBJ1-4; 8 bases line up with TRBD1. This CDR3 has 18 residues. Germline lookup yields CDR1 SGDLS and CDR2 YYNGEE. V was clipped by 0 bases and J by 3 bases; unmatched bases: 10. The DNA for the CDR3 is TGTGCCAGCAGCGTAGCTCCGTTAAACAGGGGGGCTAATGAAAAACTGTTTTTT. It codes for CASSVAPLNRGANEKLFF. Based on the CDR3 plus reference TRBV9 and TRBJ1-4, the full variable domain is DSGVTQTPKHLITATGQRVTLRCSPRSGDLSVYWYQQSLDQGLQFLIQYYNGEERAKGNILERFSAQQFPDLHSELNLSSLELGDSALYFCASSVAPLNRGANEKLFFGSGTQLSVL.

The chain joins TRBV7-6 to TRBJ1-3; no reliable D call. This CDR3 spans 16 amino acids. Germline V gives CDR1 SGHVS, CDR2 FNYEAQ. The V and J ends lost 5 bases and 0 bases respectively, with 14 bases between them. CDR3 DNA sequence: TGTGCCAGCAGCCCGGACCGAATTACCTCTGGAAACACCATATATTTT. It codes for CASSPDRITSGNTIYF.

J is TRBJ1-1 and V is TRBV9; D unclear. Germline values: CDR1 SGDLS, CDR2 YYNGEE. Between the trimmed V and J ends, which lost 0 bases and 6 bases, there was a span of 12 bases. The CDR3 has 14 amino acids. The CDR3 here is CASSVVTAWAEAFF. The CDR3 nucleotides read TGTGCCAGCAGCGTAGTAACGGCTTGGGCTGAAGCTTTCTTT.

The gene calls are TRBV7-3 and TRBJ1-2, with TRBD1 as a possible D gene (6 bases). Germline CDR1 and CDR2: SGHTA and FQGTGA. This CDR3 contains 13 residues. The V gene lost 2 bases and the J gene lost 7 bases, with 11 bases spanning the gap. The CDR3 sequence: CASSLVGRGGYTF. The CDR3 DNA follows: TGTGCCAGCAGCTTAGTTGGCAGGGGTGGCTACACCTTC.

This chain connects TRBV4-3 to TRBJ1-1; no reliable D call. The CDR3 loop spans 15 amino acids. Germline assignment: CDR1 LGHNA and CDR2 YSLEER. V was shortened by 2 bases and J by 4 bases, with 14 bases between the two germline ends. CDR3 in DNA: TGCGCCAGCAGCCAAAACGACCCGGCGGTCACTGAAGCTTTCTTT. Its translation is CASSQNDPAVTEAFF.

V gene TRBV18 combines with J gene TRBJ1-3, with 9 bases fitting TRBD1. V shed 0 bases, J shed 0 bases, and the junction held 6 bases outside the gene matches. Germline CDR1 reads KGHSH; CDR2 reads LQKENI. This CDR3 has 18 amino acids. The CDR3 reads CASSPPGQGIVSGNTIYF. The CDR3 DNA sequence: TGTGCCAGCTCACCACCGGGACAGGGTATTGTCTCTGGAAACACCATATATTTT.

The rearrangement joins TRBV11-2 to TRBJ1-2; weak D call: TRBD1 (5 bases). Germline loops: CDR1 SGHAT, CDR2 FQNNGV. The V gene lost 4 bases and the J gene lost 1 base, with 13 bases spanning the gap. The CDR3 has 15 residues. CDR3 region: CASSSPRDYNYGYTF. CDR3 coding DNA: TGTGCCAGCAGCTCCCCCAGGGATTATAACTATGGCTACACCTTC.

The V call is TRBV14, the J call TRBJ1-2, with unresolved D. The CDR3 consists of 15 residues. Germline assignment: CDR1 SGHDN and CDR2 FVKESK. Trimming removed 4 bases at V and 9 bases at J, with 21 bases between. This CDR3 is CASSRARGLFTSYTF. In DNA, the CDR3 is TGTGCCAGCAGCCGGGCACGGGGTCTGTTTACGAGCTACACCTTC.

The rearrangement joins TRBV19 to TRBJ1-3; the D is unclear. Trimming stripped 5 bases from V and 4 bases from J, with 15 bases between. The CDR3 runs to 15 residues. Germline-derived CDR1 and CDR2 are LNHDA and SQIVND (reference sequence). For the CDR3, the DNA is TGTGCCAGTAGTGGTCGGATGTTCGCGGGAAACACCATATATTTT. It translates to CASSGRMFAGNTIYF.

The chain combines TRBV18 with TRBJ1-1, with D hard to call. Germline-derived CDR1 and CDR2 are KGHSH and LQKENI. This CDR3 has 13 residues. Trimming took off 1 base at V and 2 bases at J, with 5 bases between the two ends. Here the CDR3 reads CASSPQGNTEAFF. DNA of the CDR3: TGTGCCAGCTCACCACAGGGTAACACTGAAGCTTTCTTT.

The V call is TRBV5-6, the J call TRBJ2-2, with D perhaps TRBD1 (5 bases). The germline V gene has CDR1 SGHDT and CDR2 YYEEEE. The CDR3 sequence is 17 residues long. Trimming shortened V by 0 bases and J by 4 bases, and 16 bases separated the two germline ends. CDR3 sequence reads: CASSLDSERQGTGELFF. The CDR3 bases are TGTGCCAGCAGCTTGGACTCGGAACGGCAGGGCACCGGGGAGCTGTTTTTT.

This chain connects TRBV4-3 to TRBJ1-4, with D perhaps TRBD1 (5 bases). The CDR3 is 16 residues long. The ends were cut back, 4 bases at V and 5 bases at J, with 17 bases in the middle. CDR1 is LGHNA, CDR2 YSLEER, per germline. CDR3 coding DNA: TGCGCCAGCAGCCCGGGACCAGCTTCGGGGAATGAAAAACTGTTTTTT. Protein sequence: CASSPGPASGNEKLFF.

This clone was picked up one time. V gene TRBV6-4 combines with J gene TRBJ2-2, with D perhaps TRBD2 (6 bases). Germline CDR1 is MRHNA and CDR2 is SNTAGT. The CDR3 spans 15 residues. V shed 3 bases and J shed 4 bases, with 12 bases lying between them. The CDR3 DNA reads TGTGCCAGCAGTGAGTTAGCGGATGGCACCGGGGAGCTGTTTTTT. Protein: CASSELADGTGELFF.